This TCR beta chain was sequenced during a study of cytomegalovirus exposure and HLA in healthy donors. Notes on the study in general: Some highly shared sequence variants likely arose as a pipeline artifact. Investigators reported 150 to 200 TCR beta chains as tied to cytomegalovirus. Rare TCR sequences dominated, though some public TCRs recurred in many donors.

A multiplex PCR was run with 60 Vbeta primers and 13 Jbeta primers. TCRdb's table, derived via immunoSEQ multiplex PCR, lists solely in-frame clones and lacks some. The sample lists more than 150,000 clones; 70% to 90% were seen once. Concerning this clone itself: The antigen remains unidentified.

Germline V gives CDR1 KGHSH, CDR2 LQKENI. CDR3 length: 15 residues. Germline trimming cut 5 bases from V and 2 bases from J; bases unmatched to any gene: 5. This sequence joins TRBV18 and TRBJ1-5, with TRBD1 identical over 8 bases. This sequence was found in a woman aged 18-29 years in good health and CMV-seronegative. The source material was PBMCs. The CDR3 DNA is TGTGCCAGCTCATCAGGGGGCGCGGGCAATCAGCCCCAGCATTTT. Protein sequence: CASSSGGAGNQPQHF.